These T cell receptor beta chains were read from a single sample in a study of T cells in Graves' hyperthyroidism and ophthalmopathy. One entry per CDR3 protein results from TCRdb running MiXCR on the multiplex PCR reads. The data show about 760,000 distinct CDR3 sequences, roughly a third seen once. The sequencing input was blood. The receptors come from a middle-aged woman with Graves' hyperthyroidism. Each CDR3 is given with its conserved first and last residue. A D gene is named only where the DNA matches it firmly. Some rows have no size entry. The others give once, few or many, or a class for an expanded clone.

CDR3 length: 14; clone size: -; J gene: TRBJ1-5; D gene: -; V gene: TRBV6-5; CDR3 protein: CASSYGRKDQPQHF; CDR3 DNA: TGTGCCAGCAGTTATGGGAGAAAGGATCAGCCCCAGCATTTT
CDR3 length: 13; clone size: -; J gene: TRBJ2-1; D gene: TRBD2; V gene: TRBV19; CDR3 protein: CASRWEGRNEQFF; CDR3 DNA: TGTGCCAGTAGGTGGGAGGGCCGTAATGAGCAGTTCTTC
CDR3 length: 12; clone size: few; J gene: TRBJ2-7; D gene: -; V gene: TRBV20-1; CDR3 protein: CSAPLGVREQYF; CDR3 DNA: TGCAGTGCTCCTCTGGGGGTTAGGGAGCAGTACTTC
CDR3 length: 14; clone size: few; J gene: TRBJ2-5; D gene: TRBD1; V gene: TRBV12-3/TRBV12-4; CDR3 protein: CASRPGGASETQYF; CDR3 DNA: TGTGCCAGCAGACCAGGGGGCGCCTCAGAGACCCAGTACTTC
CDR3 length: 14; clone size: -; J gene: TRBJ2-7; D gene: -; V gene: TRBV29-1; CDR3 protein: CSVWTGTRSYEQYF; CDR3 DNA: TGCAGCGTATGGACCGGGACCCGCTCCTACGAGCAGTACTTC
CDR3 length: 17; clone size: few; J gene: TRBJ2-3; D gene: TRBD1; V gene: TRBV15; CDR3 protein: CATSSTRQGLSTDTQYF; CDR3 DNA: TGTGCCACCAGCAGCACAAGACAGGGGCTCAGCACAGATACGCAGTATTTT
CDR3 length: 13; clone size: many; J gene: TRBJ1-1; D gene: -; V gene: TRBV10-3; CDR3 protein: CAISESGNTEAFF; CDR3 DNA: TGTGCCATCAGTGAGTCCGGCAACACTGAAGCTTTCTTT
CDR3 length: 13; clone size: few; J gene: TRBJ2-7; D gene: -; V gene: TRBV24-1; CDR3 protein: CASSLRDNYEQYF; CDR3 DNA: TGTGCCAGCAGCCTACGGGACAACTACGAGCAGTACTTC
CDR3 length: 17; clone size: many; J gene: TRBJ1-2; D gene: -; V gene: TRBV7-9; CDR3 protein: CASSLTWADAAGDGYTF; CDR3 DNA: TGTGCCAGCAGCTTAACGTGGGCGGACGCCGCAGGCGATGGCTACACCTTC
CDR3 length: 16; clone size: -; J gene: TRBJ2-2; D gene: -; V gene: TRBV7-8; CDR3 protein: CASSLLGTPGTGELFF; CDR3 DNA: TGTGCCAGCAGCTTACTAGGGACACCGGGGACCGGGGAGCTGTTTTTT
CDR3 length: 12; clone size: -; J gene: TRBJ1-1; D gene: -; V gene: TRBV6-5; CDR3 protein: CASSEVGTEAFF; CDR3 DNA: TGTGCCAGCAGTGAAGTGGGCACTGAAGCTTTCTTT
CDR3 length: 14; clone size: -; J gene: TRBJ1-1; D gene: -; V gene: TRBV12-3/TRBV12-4; CDR3 protein: CASSFPEMNTEAFF; CDR3 DNA: TGTGCCAGCAGTTTTCCAGAGATGAACACTGAAGCTTTCTTT
CDR3 length: 18; clone size: few; J gene: TRBJ2-2; D gene: TRBD2; V gene: TRBV24-1; CDR3 protein: CATSDFTSGGVNTGELFF; CDR3 DNA: TGCGCCACCAGTGATTTTACTAGCGGGGGTGTGAACACCGGGGAGCTGTTTTTT
CDR3 length: 15; clone size: many; J gene: TRBJ2-7; D gene: -; V gene: TRBV10-3; CDR3 protein: CAISESRDFNYEQYF; CDR3 DNA: TGTGCCATCAGTGAGTCGAGGGACTTTAACTACGAGCAGTACTTC
CDR3 length: 14; clone size: -; J gene: TRBJ1-1; D gene: TRBD1; V gene: TRBV19; CDR3 protein: CASKGTGGVTEAFF; CDR3 DNA: TGTGCCAGTAAAGGCACAGGGGGCGTAACTGAAGCTTTCTTT
CDR3 length: 15; clone size: -; J gene: TRBJ2-2; D gene: -; V gene: TRBV9; CDR3 protein: CASSVLYGGEGELFF; CDR3 DNA: TGTGCCAGCAGCGTACTATATGGGGGCGAAGGGGAGCTGTTTTTT
CDR3 length: 14; clone size: many; J gene: TRBJ1-5; D gene: -; V gene: TRBV19; CDR3 protein: CASSIGSGTAPQHF; CDR3 DNA: TGTGCCAGTAGTATAGGATCAGGGACGGCGCCCCAGCATTTT
CDR3 length: 15; clone size: many; J gene: TRBJ1-2; D gene: -; V gene: TRBV7-8; CDR3 protein: CASSLIYEGIYGYTF; CDR3 DNA: TGTGCCAGCAGCTTAATTTATGAGGGAATATATGGCTACACCTTC
CDR3 length: 16; clone size: -; J gene: TRBJ1-5; D gene: TRBD1; V gene: TRBV2; CDR3 protein: CASRRGDRGGRQPQHF; CDR3 DNA: TGTGCCAGCAGGAGGGGGGACAGGGGAGGCCGACAGCCCCAGCATTTT
CDR3 length: 13; clone size: -; J gene: TRBJ2-7; D gene: -; V gene: TRBV28; CDR3 protein: CASSPALNYEQYF; CDR3 DNA: TGTGCCAGCAGTCCCGCGCTCAACTACGAGCAGTACTTC
CDR3 length: 16; clone size: once; J gene: TRBJ2-2; D gene: TRBD2; V gene: TRBV10-3; CDR3 protein: CAISVSSGTNTGELFF; CDR3 DNA: TGTGCCATCAGTGTGTCTAGCGGAACGAACACCGGGGAGCTGTTTTTT
CDR3 length: 14; clone size: few; J gene: TRBJ2-7; D gene: TRBD2; V gene: TRBV2; CDR3 protein: CASSPAGVSHEQYF; CDR3 DNA: TGTGCCAGCTCACCTGCGGGAGTGTCCCACGAGCAGTACTTC
CDR3 length: 18; clone size: -; J gene: TRBJ1-4; D gene: TRBD1; V gene: TRBV10-2; CDR3 protein: CASSEAWTGGATNEKLFF; CDR3 DNA: TGCGCCAGCAGTGAAGCTTGGACAGGGGGAGCAACTAATGAAAAACTGTTTTTT
CDR3 length: 12; clone size: -; J gene: TRBJ1-5; D gene: -; V gene: TRBV24-1; CDR3 protein: CATSGGGWPQHF; CDR3 DNA: TGTGCCACCAGTGGTGGGGGGTGGCCCCAGCATTTT
CDR3 length: 15; clone size: -; J gene: TRBJ2-2; D gene: TRBD1; V gene: TRBV4-3; CDR3 protein: CASSQRDRDTGELFF; CDR3 DNA: TGCGCCAGCAGCCAACGGGACAGGGACACCGGGGAGCTGTTTTTT
CDR3 length: 13; clone size: -; J gene: TRBJ2-7; D gene: -; V gene: TRBV7-2; CDR3 protein: CASRQINDNEQYF; CDR3 DNA: TGTGCCAGCAGGCAGATAAACGACAATGAGCAGTACTTC
CDR3 length: 13; clone size: few; J gene: TRBJ2-7; D gene: -; V gene: TRBV6-5; CDR3 protein: CASSYFKSYEQYF; CDR3 DNA: TGTGCCAGCAGTTACTTCAAGTCCTACGAGCAGTACTTC
CDR3 length: 15; clone size: many; J gene: TRBJ1-2; D gene: -; V gene: TRBV20-1; CDR3 protein: CSAPVLDGDNYGYTF; CDR3 DNA: TGCAGTGCCCCCGTCCTGGACGGAGATAACTATGGCTACACCTTC
CDR3 length: 17; clone size: few; J gene: TRBJ1-2; D gene: TRBD1; V gene: TRBV7-2; CDR3 protein: CASSLVAGGYDLYGYTF; CDR3 DNA: TGTGCCAGCAGCTTAGTCGCAGGGGGCTACGATCTCTATGGCTACACCTTC
CDR3 length: 14; clone size: many; J gene: TRBJ1-4; D gene: TRBD1; V gene: TRBV9; CDR3 protein: CASSVGQGSEKLFF; CDR3 DNA: TGTGCCAGCAGCGTAGGACAGGGGAGTGAAAAACTGTTTTTT
CDR3 length: 12; clone size: -; J gene: TRBJ1-2; D gene: TRBD1; V gene: TRBV29-1; CDR3 protein: CSGRDRGYGYTF; CDR3 DNA: TGCAGCGGGAGAGACAGGGGCTATGGCTACACCTTC
CDR3 length: 14; clone size: few; J gene: TRBJ1-1; D gene: -; V gene: TRBV19; CDR3 protein: CASSMGVGSTEAFF; CDR3 DNA: TGTGCCAGTAGTATGGGAGTTGGTTCCACTGAAGCTTTCTTT
CDR3 length: 14; clone size: few; J gene: TRBJ1-2; D gene: TRBD1; V gene: TRBV6-5; CDR3 protein: CTSSRTDRARGYTF; CDR3 DNA: TGTACCAGCAGCCGAACCGACAGGGCCAGGGGCTACACCTTC
CDR3 length: 12; clone size: -; J gene: TRBJ2-5; D gene: -; V gene: TRBV6-2/TRBV6-3; CDR3 protein: CASSPVAEDQYF; CDR3 DNA: TGTGCCAGCAGCCCGGTGGCCGAGGACCAGTACTTC
CDR3 length: 14; clone size: -; J gene: TRBJ2-7; D gene: -; V gene: TRBV30; CDR3 protein: CAWGSGRSSYEQYF; CDR3 DNA: TGTGCCTGGGGATCGGGACGGAGCTCCTACGAGCAGTACTTC
CDR3 length: 14; clone size: few; J gene: TRBJ2-5; D gene: TRBD2; V gene: TRBV29-1; CDR3 protein: CSAWVGGGGETQYF; CDR3 DNA: TGCAGCGCTTGGGTTGGGGGGGGGGGAGAGACCCAGTACTTC
CDR3 length: 14; clone size: few; J gene: TRBJ1-1; D gene: TRBD1; V gene: TRBV12-3/TRBV12-4; CDR3 protein: CASSLDRTGGKAFF; CDR3 DNA: TGTGCCAGCAGTTTAGACCGAACAGGGGGCAAAGCTTTCTTT
CDR3 length: 14; clone size: many; J gene: TRBJ1-2; D gene: TRBD1; V gene: TRBV7-2; CDR3 protein: CASSPGGGREGYTF; CDR3 DNA: TGTGCCAGCAGCCCAGGGGGGGGGCGCGAAGGCTACACCTTC
CDR3 length: 13; clone size: many; J gene: TRBJ1-2; D gene: TRBD1; V gene: TRBV29-1; CDR3 protein: CSVEGTGWNGYTF; CDR3 DNA: TGCAGCGTCGAAGGGACAGGGTGGAATGGCTACACCTTC
CDR3 length: 15; clone size: -; J gene: TRBJ2-7; D gene: -; V gene: TRBV12-3/TRBV12-4; CDR3 protein: CASSQVRTENYEQYF; CDR3 DNA: TGTGCCAGCAGCCAAGTTAGGACTGAGAACTACGAGCAGTACTTC
CDR3 length: 11; clone size: many; J gene: TRBJ1-2; D gene: -; V gene: TRBV20-1; CDR3 protein: CSARAGYGYTF; CDR3 DNA: TGCAGTGCTAGAGCGGGGTATGGCTACACCTTC
CDR3 length: 17; clone size: -; J gene: TRBJ2-3; D gene: TRBD1; V gene: TRBV7-6; CDR3 protein: CASSLRGTGFNTDTQYF; CDR3 DNA: TGTGCCAGCAGCCTCCGCGGGACAGGGTTTAACACAGATACGCAGTATTTT
CDR3 length: 16; clone size: -; J gene: TRBJ2-2; D gene: -; V gene: TRBV6-1; CDR3 protein: CASSRPRLASTGELFF; CDR3 DNA: TGTGCCAGCAGCCGGCCGAGGTTGGCGAGCACCGGGGAGCTGTTTTTT
CDR3 length: 15; clone size: few; J gene: TRBJ1-2; D gene: -; V gene: TRBV9; CDR3 protein: CASSQGGAGGPGYTF; CDR3 DNA: TGTGCCAGCAGCCAAGGGGGGGCGGGGGGCCCCGGCTACACCTTC
CDR3 length: 15; clone size: -; J gene: TRBJ1-5; D gene: -; V gene: TRBV6-1; CDR3 protein: CASSPRYGSNQPQHF; CDR3 DNA: TGTGCCAGCTCACCGAGATACGGAAGCAATCAGCCCCAGCATTTT
CDR3 length: 16; clone size: -; J gene: TRBJ1-4; D gene: TRBD1; V gene: TRBV5-1; CDR3 protein: CASSTGTGTYNEKLFF; CDR3 DNA: TGCGCCAGCAGCACCGGGACAGGGACGTACAATGAAAAACTGTTTTTT
CDR3 length: 13; clone size: -; J gene: TRBJ1-6; D gene: -; V gene: TRBV27; CDR3 protein: CASSGRHNSPLHF; CDR3 DNA: TGTGCCAGCAGTGGGAGGCATAATTCACCCCTCCACTTT
CDR3 length: 14; clone size: -; J gene: TRBJ1-1; D gene: -; V gene: TRBV4-3; CDR3 protein: CASSQAGVPTEAFF; CDR3 DNA: TGCGCCAGCAGCCAAGCCGGGGTTCCCACTGAAGCTTTCTTT
CDR3 length: 13; clone size: -; J gene: TRBJ1-1; D gene: -; V gene: TRBV7-9; CDR3 protein: CVSLLTGNTEAFF; CDR3 DNA: TGTGTCAGCCTCCTGACAGGGAACACTGAAGCTTTCTTT
CDR3 length: 14; clone size: many; J gene: TRBJ1-1; D gene: -; V gene: TRBV6-6; CDR3 protein: CASSYGGGNTEAFF; CDR3 DNA: TGTGCCAGCAGTTACGGGGGCGGAAACACTGAAGCTTTCTTT
CDR3 length: 16; clone size: -; J gene: TRBJ2-2; D gene: -; V gene: TRBV7-9; CDR3 protein: CASSSPSTSNTGELFF; CDR3 DNA: TGTGCCAGCAGTTCCCCGTCTACTTCTAACACCGGGGAGCTGTTTTTT
CDR3 length: 14; clone size: -; J gene: TRBJ2-7; D gene: -; V gene: TRBV7-9; CDR3 protein: CASSPPQSTYEQYF; CDR3 DNA: TGTGCCAGCAGCCCCCCCCAATCTACCTACGAGCAGTACTTC
CDR3 length: 14; clone size: few; J gene: TRBJ2-7; D gene: -; V gene: TRBV7-3; CDR3 protein: CARAREAVCYEQYF; CDR3 DNA: TGTGCCAGAGCAAGGGAAGCGGTCTGCTACGAGCAGTACTTC
CDR3 length: 13; clone size: many; J gene: TRBJ1-2; D gene: -; V gene: TRBV5-1; CDR3 protein: CASSTEQGYGYTF; CDR3 DNA: TGCGCCAGCAGCACCGAACAGGGCTATGGCTACACCTTC
CDR3 length: 15; clone size: -; J gene: TRBJ1-3; D gene: -; V gene: TRBV5-5; CDR3 protein: CASSLGEHSGNTIYF; CDR3 DNA: TGTGCCAGCAGCTTGGGCGAACACTCTGGAAACACCATATATTTT
CDR3 length: 13; clone size: many; J gene: TRBJ1-1; D gene: TRBD1; V gene: TRBV13; CDR3 protein: CASSFRGKTEAFF; CDR3 DNA: TGTGCCAGCAGCTTCAGGGGGAAGACTGAAGCTTTCTTT
CDR3 length: 16; clone size: -; J gene: TRBJ2-2; D gene: TRBD1; V gene: TRBV7-9; CDR3 protein: CASGLRDSGYTGELFF; CDR3 DNA: TGTGCCAGCGGCTTGAGGGACAGCGGATACACCGGGGAGCTGTTTTTT
CDR3 length: 15; clone size: few; J gene: TRBJ2-6; D gene: -; V gene: TRBV19; CDR3 protein: CASSILRSGANVLTF; CDR3 DNA: TGTGCCAGTAGTATACTCCGCTCTGGGGCCAACGTCCTGACTTTC
CDR3 length: 15; clone size: many; J gene: TRBJ1-4; D gene: -; V gene: TRBV29-1; CDR3 protein: CSALPDGGEDEKLFF; CDR3 DNA: TGCAGCGCCCTGCCCGACGGGGGAGAGGATGAAAAACTGTTTTTT